The 30 T cell receptor beta chains given below trace back to one sample, sequenced in a study of blood T cells in healthy people across ages. Together with a sample-barcoded 5' primer, a J-beta primer mix was included in a second PCR lasting roughly 6 to 12 cycles. From the 5' RACE reads, TCRdb called clonotypes with MiXCR, one entry per CDR3 protein. Among roughly 1,800,000 distinct CDR3 sequences listed, 40% to 55% were seen once. The sequencing input was blood. The receptor set was obtained from a woman between 35 and 50 years old in good health.

This clonotype was counted a few times. The V gene is TRBV27, the J gene TRBJ1-2; D is uncertain. The CDR3 spans 18 residues. Trimming cost V 0 bases and J 2 bases, with 19 bases left between them. Germline V gene lookup returns CDR1 MNHEY and CDR2 SMNVEV (reference sequence). CDR3 in amino acids: CASSLSRVEGNSNYGYTF. The CDR3 DNA reads TGTGCCAGCAGTTTATCCCGTGTGGAGGGCAACTCAAACTATGGCTACACCTTC.

The CDR3 region is CASLRQLNTEAFF. The CDR3 bases are TGTGCCTCCCTCAGACAGCTGAACACTGAAGCTTTCTTT. This chain links TRBV7-8 with TRBJ1-1; D is perhaps TRBD1 (5 bases). The V end lost 11 bases, the J end lost 0 bases, and 13 bases lay between the germline ends. The CDR3 totals 13 residues. Germline CDR1 and CDR2: SGHVS and FQNEAQ.

V usage is TRBV10-3 and J usage is TRBJ1-1; 8 bases fit TRBD1. This CDR3 contains 14 residues. Germline-derived CDR1 and CDR2 are ENHRY and SYGVKD. V lost 6 bases and J lost 1; bases outside the gene matches: 4. The CDR3 reads CAISDRGKNTEAFF. CDR3 sequence (DNA): TGTGCCATCAGCGACAGGGGAAAGAACACTGAAGCTTTCTTT.

The sample holds a few counts of this clonotype. The chain joins TRBV4-1 to TRBJ2-1; 7 positions match TRBD2. The germline CDR1 and CDR2 sequences are MGHRA and YSYEKL. The CDR3 runs 15 residues. V lost 4 bases and J lost 3; bases outside the gene matches: 6. The chain's CDR3 is CASSPWTRDYNEQFF. The CDR3 bases are TGCGCCAGCAGCCCCTGGACTAGAGACTACAATGAGCAGTTCTTC.

The rearrangement uses TRBV6-6 and TRBJ1-2; TRBD1 aligns across 11 bases. The trim removed 6 bases at V and 5 bases at J, leaving 8 bases unmatched. CDR1 MNHNY and CDR2 SVGAGI come from the germline V gene (reference sequence). The CDR3 consists of 15 residues. CDR3 coding DNA: TGTGCCAGCAGAGACCCGGGACAGGGGGGTTATGGCTACACCTTC. The encoded protein is CASRDPGQGGYGYTF.

The rearrangement uses TRBV12-3 or TRBV12-4 and TRBJ2-7; 10 nucleotides line up with TRBD1. V shed 3 bases and J 6 bases; nucleotides not matched to a gene: 5. The CDR3 spans 14 residues. This CDR3 reads CASSLAGQGFEQYF. For the CDR3, the DNA is TGTGCCAGCAGTTTGGCGGGACAGGGGTTCGAGCAGTACTTC.

The chain has TRBV6-2 or TRBV6-3 and TRBJ1-2; D gene uncertain. Germline lookup yields CDR1 MNHEY and CDR2 SVGEGT. The CDR3 has 12 amino acids. V lost 6 bases and J lost 8, with 13 bases in between. CDR3 in DNA: TGTGCCAGCAGCCCTCGCCGGGAGGGCTACACCTTC. Encoded protein: CASSPRREGYTF.

The J gene is TRBJ2-7, the V gene TRBV29-1; 8 positions agree with TRBD2. The V gene end was trimmed by 5 bases and the J gene end by 0 bases; junction bases not matched to a gene: 3. CDR3 length: 13 amino acids. In germline, CDR1 is SQVTM, CDR2 ANQGSEA. The chain's CDR3 is CSVKSGSSYEQYF. CDR3 nucleotide sequence: TGCAGCGTTAAAAGCGGGAGCTCCTACGAGCAGTACTTC.

In nucleotides, the CDR3 is TGCAGTGGATGGGTAGGGTATGGCTACACCTTC. Protein: CSGWVGYGYTF. The gene calls are TRBV20-1 and TRBJ1-2; D is ambiguous. There are 11 residues in the CDR3. From germline, CDR1 is DFQATT and CDR2 SNEGSKA (reference sequence). V was shortened by 7 bases and J by 5 bases, with 11 bases between the two germline ends.

The V and J genes are TRBV28 and TRBJ2-7, with a tentative D call TRBD2 (6 bases). Trimming took 1 base from V and 1 from J, leaving 14 bases between them. This CDR3 has 16 residues. Germline-derived CDR1 and CDR2 are MDHEN and SYDVKM. The CDR3 DNA reads as TGTGCCAGCAGTTTATTTCCGCGGGGAAATTCCTACGAGCAGTACTTC. Its protein is CASSLFPRGNSYEQYF.

The chain combines TRBV4-1 with TRBJ2-4, with D tentatively TRBD1 or TRBD2 (5 bases each). The DNA end lines up better with TRBJ2-7; the J call may be wrong. Germline values: CDR1 MGHRA, CDR2 YSYEKL. The CDR3 sequence is 15 residues long. In nucleotides, the CDR3 is TGCGCCAGCAGCTATCCGGGACCCCGGCCGAACGAGCAGTACTTC. Translating it yields CASSYPGPRPNEQYF.

This clonotype was recorded only once. In DNA form, the CDR3 reads TGTGCCAGCAGTTACTTGAACTCCTACAATGAGCAGTTCTTC. Residues: CASSYLNSYNEQFF. V is TRBV6-2 or TRBV6-3 and J is TRBJ2-1, with D hard to call. The CDR3 contains 14 residues. V was cut by 1 base and J by 0 bases, with 4 bases left in between. Looked up from germline, CDR1 is MNHEY and CDR2 is SVGEGT.

The genes are TRBV5-1 and TRBJ2-5; D not resolved. This CDR3 has 14 residues. Trimming pared 4 bases from V and 2 bases from J, leaving 12 bases between. Germline lookup yields CDR1 SGHRS and CDR2 YFSETQ. CDR3 loop: CASSPGIPQETQYF. CDR3 bases: TGCGCCAGCAGCCCTGGGATACCACAAGAGACCCAGTACTTC.

In the case of this clonotype: A read error may be the cause here, since a much bigger clone is one base away. The chain couples TRBV20-1 to TRBJ2-3, with 9 bases fitting TRBD1. The germline V gene encodes CDR1 DFQATT and CDR2 SNEGSKA (reference sequence). This CDR3 spans 15 amino acids. The CDR3 reads CSALTGGDVTGTQYF. The CDR3 region has the DNA TGCAGTGCCCTTACAGGGGGCGATGTAACAGGTACGCAGTATTTT.

The chain combines TRBV4-3 with TRBJ1-5; 7 nucleotides match TRBD1. The V gene end was trimmed by 0 bases and the J gene end by 5 bases; junction bases not matched to a gene: 10. The CDR3 is 17 amino acids. The V gene's germline CDR1 is LGHNA and CDR2 YSLEER. DNA for the CDR3: TGCGCCAGCAGCCAAGATAGCGCCAGGGGGGGAGATCAGCCCCAGCATTTT. Translating it yields CASSQDSARGGDQPQHF.

The rearrangement uses TRBV20-1 and TRBJ2-5; a weak D match, TRBD1 (6 bases). The CDR3 extends over 12 amino acids. The germline V gene encodes CDR1 DFQATT and CDR2 SNEGSKA (reference sequence). V lost 3 bases, J lost 11 bases, and 16 bases lay in between. CDR3 coding DNA: TGCAGTGCTAGGACAGGACCTATTGAGCAGTACTTC. This sequence encodes CSARTGPIEQYF.

This clonotype was detected only a few times. The chain links TRBV6-5 to TRBJ1-6; D is ambiguous. V lost 3 bases and J lost 8, with 17 bases in between. The germline CDR1 and CDR2 sequences are MNHEY and SVGAGI. The CDR3 length is 16 residues. Here the CDR3 reads CASSYSVGSGHSPLHF. CDR3 in DNA: TGTGCCAGCAGTTATTCGGTAGGGAGCGGGCATTCACCCCTCCACTTT.

V is TRBV7-2 and J is TRBJ1-2; perhaps TRBD1 as D (6 bases). The germline gives CDR1 SGHTA, CDR2 FQGNSA. The V end was cut by 5 bases, the J end by 5 bases, with 15 bases between. The CDR3 sequence is 14 residues long. CDR3 loop: CASSPGTSSYGYTF. The CDR3 DNA reads TGTGCCAGCAGCCCAGGGACATCTAGTTATGGCTACACCTTC.

In its sample, this clonotype was seen once. The genes are TRBV20-1 and TRBJ2-1, with TRBD1 matching over 11 bases. Germline V lookup: CDR1 DFQATT, CDR2 SNEGSKA (reference sequence). The CDR3 runs 13 residues. The V and J ends lost 8 bases and 7 bases, in that order; junction bases with no gene match: 7. Written as DNA, the CDR3 is TGCAGTAGGACAGGGGGCGCAGGTAATGAGCAGTTCTTC. Translating it yields CSRTGGAGNEQFF.

The rearrangement links TRBV28 to TRBJ2-4, with a possible D match to TRBD2 (6 bases). The J call is doubtful: the DNA matches TRBJ2-7 better. The CDR3 covers 13 residues. The germline V gene has CDR1 MDHEN and CDR2 SYDVKM. The CDR3 DNA sequence: TGTGCCAGCTGCGGGACGTTTTTCTACGAGCAGTACTTC. Its translation is CASCGTFFYEQYF.

The chain combines TRBV6-2 or TRBV6-3 with TRBJ2-1; D is perhaps TRBD1 (6 bases). The CDR3 consists of 15 residues. The ends were cut back, 8 bases at V and 6 bases at J, with 20 bases in the middle. The germline CDR1 and CDR2 sequences are MNHEY and SVGEGT. The CDR3 is CASYHGQTTGNEQFF. In DNA, the CDR3 is TGTGCCAGCTACCACGGACAGACAACGGGCAATGAGCAGTTCTTC.

The V call is TRBV5-1, the J call TRBJ2-5; 11 bases map to TRBD1. The CDR3 is made up of 17 amino acids. Germline CDR1 SGHRS, CDR2 YFSETQ. V was clipped by 1 base and J by 3 bases; unmatched bases: 8. In DNA, the CDR3 is TGCGCCAGCAGCTTGTGGACAGGGGGCTTATGGAAAGAGACCCAGTACTTC. It encodes CASSLWTGGLWKETQYF.

The chain recombines TRBV6-6 with TRBJ2-3; 8 bases are shared with TRBD1. Germline loops: CDR1 MNHNY, CDR2 SVGAGI (reference sequence). This CDR3 spans 15 amino acids. V shed 5 bases and J 7 bases; nucleotides not matched to a gene: 11. CDR3 sequence (DNA): TGTGCCAGCAGTCCACAGGGGGTGAATCCCCATACGCAGTATTTT. This translates into CASSPQGVNPHTQYF.

The chain has TRBV5-6 and TRBJ1-1; D remains unclear. Germline CDR1 reads SGHDT; CDR2 reads YYEEEE. Trimming removed 0 bases from V and 1 base from J, with 16 bases in between. The CDR3 contains 17 residues. The DNA for the CDR3 is TGTGCCAGCAGCTTGGGAGAGTTGCGATTGGGGAACACTGAAGCTTTCTTT. It codes for CASSLGELRLGNTEAFF.

This clonotype was seen only a few times. The V and J genes are TRBV20-1 and TRBJ2-4, with 9 bases identical to TRBD2. The length of the CDR3 is 16 residues. The germline V gene encodes CDR1 DFQATT and CDR2 SNEGSKA (reference sequence). Unmatched junction bases numbered 9, after V lost 0 bases and J lost 6 bases. Here the CDR3 DNA reads TGCAGTGCTAGAGATACGGCGGGGGGGCCGGTAAACATTCAGTACTTC. It yields the protein CSARDTAGGPVNIQYF.

The rearrangement links TRBV6-5 to TRBJ2-3, with D perhaps TRBD1 (5 bases). The CDR3 is 14 amino acids. The germline V and J ends were trimmed by 6 bases and 1 base, with 11 bases remaining between them. The germline gives CDR1 MNHEY, CDR2 SVGAGI. The chain's CDR3 is CASRKRQRTDTQYF. The CDR3 nucleotides are TGTGCCAGCAGGAAACGACAGCGCACAGATACGCAGTATTTT.

The V gene is TRBV7-3, the J gene TRBJ1-5, with D tentatively TRBD1 (5 bases). Trimming removed 5 bases at V and 5 bases at J, with 10 bases between. Germline CDR1 reads SGHTA; CDR2 reads FQGTGA. CDR3 length: 13 amino acids. CDR3 loop: CASSPTTDQPQHF. The CDR3 DNA sequence: TGTGCCAGCAGCCCGACGACAGATCAGCCCCAGCATTTT.

V usage is TRBV5-1 and J usage is TRBJ2-1; D call uncertain. The V and J ends lost 5 bases and 6 bases respectively, with 12 bases between them. Germline V gene sequence: CDR1 SGHRS, CDR2 YFSETQ. The CDR3 totals 13 residues. The chain's CDR3 is CASSSDGGNEQFF. The CDR3 DNA reads TGCGCCAGCAGTTCCGACGGCGGCAATGAGCAGTTCTTC. Using reference TRBV5-1 and TRBJ2-1 for the parts outside the CDR3, the full variable domain is KAGVTQTPRYLIKTRGQQVTLSCSPISGHRSVSWYQQTPGQGLQFLFEYFSETQRNKGNFPGRFSGRQFSNSRSEMNVSTLELGDSALYLCASSSDGGNEQFFGPGTRLTVL.

The chain carries TRBV29-1 and TRBJ2-7; tentative D call: TRBD1 (6 bases). The CDR3 covers 13 residues. Trimming pared 1 base from V and 0 bases from J, leaving 7 bases between. CDR1 and CDR2 from the germline V gene are SQVTM and ANQGSEA. CDR3 in amino acids: CSVEGQASYEQYF. In nucleotides, the CDR3 is TGCAGCGTTGAAGGACAGGCCTCCTACGAGCAGTACTTC.

This clonotype came up a few times. The V and J genes are TRBV20-1 and TRBJ2-3; D might be TRBD2 (6 bases). V was clipped by 6 bases and J by 1 base, with 20 bases between them. The length of the CDR3 is 16 residues. From germline, CDR1 is DFQATT and CDR2 SNEGSKA (reference sequence). The CDR3 DNA is TGCAGTGCGGTGACTAGTTCGTTTATGGGCACAGATACGCAGTATTTT. It specifies CSAVTSSFMGTDTQYF.